This T cell receptor beta chain was recorded in a study of human T cells and chemical hapten exposure. Turning to the study itself: All through the approximately 24-week study, the scalp of each patient received diphenylcyclopropenone doses weekly. Patients, chiefly female, had alopecia areata, totalis or universalis.

This clonotype was recorded many times. Germline-derived CDR1 and CDR2 are SGHRS and YFSETQ. CDR3 length equals 13 residues. Trimming removed 0 bases from V and 8 bases from J, with 6 bases in between. TCRdb analysed the RACE reads with MiXCR anew, one entry per CDR3 protein. The repertoire holds 360,000 or so distinct CDR3 sequences, with 6% to 7% as singletons. The time point was: patch test 2, 6 weeks after DPC sensitization. As for treatment: therapeutic diphenylcyclopropenone sensitization with weekly scalp DPC. This specimen consisted of whole blood, obtained in connection with sensitization to the hapten diphenylcyclopropenone (DPC). The TCR sequence derives from a woman younger than 30 with alopecia areata. Some clones in this sample may be carry-over from other donors' samples. The J gene is TRBJ1-6, the V gene TRBV5-1; D unclear. CDR3 bases: TGCGCCAGCAGCTTGGAGCGGGATTCACCCCTCCACTTT. Amino acid sequence: CASSLERDSPLHF.